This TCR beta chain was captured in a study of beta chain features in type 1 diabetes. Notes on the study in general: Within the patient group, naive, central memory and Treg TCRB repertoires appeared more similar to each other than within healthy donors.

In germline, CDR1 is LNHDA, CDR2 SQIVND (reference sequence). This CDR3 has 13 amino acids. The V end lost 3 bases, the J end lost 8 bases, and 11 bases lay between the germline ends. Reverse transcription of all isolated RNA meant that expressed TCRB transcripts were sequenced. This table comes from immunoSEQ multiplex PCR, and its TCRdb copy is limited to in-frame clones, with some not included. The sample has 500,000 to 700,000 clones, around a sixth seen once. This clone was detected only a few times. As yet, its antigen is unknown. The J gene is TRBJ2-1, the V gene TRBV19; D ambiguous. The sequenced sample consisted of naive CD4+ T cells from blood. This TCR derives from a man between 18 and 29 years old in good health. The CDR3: CASSMEWVHEQFF. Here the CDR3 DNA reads TGTGCCAGTAGTATGGAATGGGTCCATGAGCAGTTCTTC.